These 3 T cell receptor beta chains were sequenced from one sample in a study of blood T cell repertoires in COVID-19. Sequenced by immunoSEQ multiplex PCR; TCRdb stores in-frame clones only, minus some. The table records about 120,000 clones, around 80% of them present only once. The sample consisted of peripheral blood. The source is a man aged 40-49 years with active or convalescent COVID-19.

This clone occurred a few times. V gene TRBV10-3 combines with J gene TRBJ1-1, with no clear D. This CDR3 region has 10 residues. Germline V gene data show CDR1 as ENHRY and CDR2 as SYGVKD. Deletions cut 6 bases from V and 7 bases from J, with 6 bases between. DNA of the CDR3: TGTGCCATCAGGGTCAGTGAAGCTTTCTTT. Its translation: CAIRVSEAFF.

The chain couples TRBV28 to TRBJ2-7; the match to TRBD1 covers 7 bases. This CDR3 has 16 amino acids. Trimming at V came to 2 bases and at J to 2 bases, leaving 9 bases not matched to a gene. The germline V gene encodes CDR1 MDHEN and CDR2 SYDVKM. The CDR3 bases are TGTGCCAGCAGTTTACCCAAGGACAGGCCGACCTACGAGCAGTACTTC. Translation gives CASSLPKDRPTYEQYF. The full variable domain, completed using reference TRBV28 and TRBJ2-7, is DVKVTQSSRYLVKRTGEKVFLECVQDMDHENMFWYRQDPGLGLRLIYFSYDVKMKEKGDIPEGYSVSREKKERFSLILESASTNQTSMYLCASSLPKDRPTYEQYFGPGTRLTVT.

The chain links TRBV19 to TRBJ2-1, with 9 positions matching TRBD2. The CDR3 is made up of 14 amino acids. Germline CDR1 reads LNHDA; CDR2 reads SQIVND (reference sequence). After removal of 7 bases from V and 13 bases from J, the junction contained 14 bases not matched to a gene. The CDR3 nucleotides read TGTGCCAGTACCATCACAAAAGGAGGGACTAGCCAGTTCTTC. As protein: CASTITKGGTSQFF.